This entry lists 29 T cell receptor beta chains sequenced from one sample in a study of cytotoxic CD8 clonotypes in ibrutinib-treated CLL. Sequencing used immunoSEQ multiplex PCR; TCRdb keeps in-frame clones, though not all of them. The sample includes some 300,000 clones, about 80% of them seen just once. The sequences come from PBMCs, collected before ibrutinib treatment. These receptors all come from a human donor with chronic lymphocytic leukemia.

The rearrangement uses TRBV7-8 and TRBJ2-5; 9 positions match TRBD2. This CDR3 has 14 residues. From germline, CDR1 is SGHVS and CDR2 FQNEAQ. J was trimmed by 2 bases and V by 8 bases; bases with no gene match: 6. DNA for the CDR3: TGTGCCAGCGATCCGGGACTAGCTCAAGAGACCCAGTACTTC. Translation: CASDPGLAQETQYF.

The chain recombines TRBV28 with TRBJ1-1; TRBD1 is a possible D gene (6 bases). Trimming took off 6 bases at V and 5 bases at J, with 19 bases between the two ends. Per the germline V gene, CDR1 is MDHEN and CDR2 is SYDVKM. This CDR3 is 15 amino acids long. The CDR3 here is CASRSPGELSTEAFF. The CDR3 region has the DNA TGTGCCAGCAGAAGCCCAGGGGAATTGAGTACTGAAGCTTTCTTT.

This rearrangement joins TRBV4-1 to TRBJ2-5; no clear D gene. CDR3 length: 15 residues. Trimming took off 1 base at V and 2 bases at J, with 11 bases between the two ends. The germline V gene has CDR1 MGHRA and CDR2 YSYEKL. The CDR3, as DNA: TGCGCCAGCAGCCAAGCTCTGCGCAGACAAGAGACCCAGTACTTC. Translating it yields CASSQALRRQETQYF.

The V and J genes are TRBV5-6 and TRBJ1-4; TRBD1 aligns across 8 bases. After removal of 3 bases from V and 8 bases from J, the junction contained 15 bases not matched to a gene. The V gene's germline CDR1 is SGHDT and CDR2 YYEEEE. This CDR3 contains 17 residues. In DNA form, the CDR3 reads TGTGCCAGCAGCTCGTCGGGGTTGGACAGGGTGTACGAAAAACTGTTTTTT. Its protein is CASSSSGLDRVYEKLFF.

Written as DNA, the CDR3 is TGTGCCAGCAGCCGGACAGGGAATCAGCCCCAGCATTTT. Residues: CASSRTGNQPQHF. This chain uses TRBV27 with TRBJ1-5, with 8 bases fitting TRBD1. The V segment lost 6 bases and the J segment 4 bases; nucleotides outside the gene matches: 2. Germline V lookup: CDR1 MNHEY, CDR2 SMNVEV (reference sequence). The CDR3 loop spans 13 amino acids.

This clone has more than one count but fewer than ten. The gene calls are TRBV7-8 and TRBJ1-2; a weak D match, TRBD1 (6 bases). Germline loops: CDR1 SGHVS, CDR2 FQNEAQ. This CDR3 region has 15 residues. Trimming took 1 base from V and 8 from J, leaving 17 bases between them. DNA of the CDR3: TGTGCCAGCAGCTTAGAGCGGTCAGGGGATCCGGGCTACACCTTC. Translating gives CASSLERSGDPGYTF.

The rearrangement joins TRBV7-8 to TRBJ2-7, with D perhaps assigned TRBD1 or TRBD2 (6 bases each). Trimming removed 1 base from V and 4 bases from J, with 14 bases in between. Germline lookup yields CDR1 SGHVS and CDR2 FQNEAQ. The CDR3 runs to 15 residues. The CDR3 here is CASSLERPGAYEQYF. CDR3 in DNA: TGTGCCAGCAGCTTAGAACGCCCGGGGGCGTACGAGCAGTACTTC.

This chain links TRBV30 with TRBJ2-1; a possible D gene is TRBD1 (6 bases). CDR1 GTSNPN and CDR2 SVGIG come from the germline V gene (reference sequence). Between the trimmed V and J ends, which lost 3 bases and 10 bases, there was a span of 16 bases. This CDR3 has 13 amino acids. As DNA, the CDR3 is TGTGCCTGGAGCCGCCGGGACAAAGGCGAGCAGTTCTTC. Protein sequence: CAWSRRDKGEQFF. The entire variable domain, with the rest obtained from reference TRBV30 and TRBJ2-1, is as follows: SQTIHQWPATLVQPVGSPLSLECTVEGTSNPNLYWYRQAAGRGLQLLFYSVGIGQISSEVPQNLSASRPQDRQFILSSKKLLLSDSGFYLCAWSRRDKGEQFFGPGTRLTVL.

The chain combines TRBV5-4 with TRBJ1-2; no clear D. CDR3 length equals 13 residues. The V gene lost 0 bases and the J gene lost 4 bases, with 7 bases spanning the gap. Germline CDR1 SGHNT, CDR2 YYREEE (reference sequence). CDR3 in amino acids: CASSLATGYGYTF. The CDR3 DNA reads as TGTGCCAGCAGCTTGGCTACTGGCTATGGCTACACCTTC.

This sequence joins TRBV7-6 and TRBJ2-7, with TRBD2 identical over 8 bases. Germline V gives CDR1 SGHVS, CDR2 FNYEAQ. This CDR3 has 14 amino acids. V lost 2 bases, J lost 5 bases, and 5 bases stayed unmatched. CDR3 sequence reads: CASSLLREDHEQYF. The CDR3 coding sequence is TGTGCCAGCAGCTTACTGCGGGAGGACCACGAGCAGTACTTC.

CDR3 residues: CASSSTGAYLSNYGYTF. The DNA of the CDR3 is TGTGCCAGTAGTAGTACAGGGGCGTATCTCTCTAACTATGGCTACACCTTC. The chain recombines TRBV19 with TRBJ1-2, with 7 bases identical to TRBD1. V gave up 4 bases and J gave up 0 bases; unmatched junction bases: 11. The CDR3 is made up of 17 amino acids. The germline CDR1 and CDR2 sequences are LNHDA and SQIVND (reference sequence).

The genes are TRBV19 and TRBJ1-5; 7 bases match TRBD1. This CDR3 spans 14 amino acids. V was clipped by 4 bases and J by 6 bases; unmatched bases: 6. Germline CDR1 is LNHDA and CDR2 is SQIVND (reference sequence). CDR3 loop: CASSKLAGGQPQHF. The CDR3 DNA follows: TGTGCCAGTAGTAAGCTGGCAGGGGGTCAGCCCCAGCATTTT.

This clone occurred once. The chain carries TRBV28 and TRBJ2-7; 12 bases agree with TRBD2. The CDR3 is made up of 15 amino acids. The V gene's germline CDR1 is MDHEN and CDR2 SYDVKM. With 3 bases clipped from V and 6 bases from J, the junction kept 6 bases outside the gene matches. The CDR3 nucleotides are TGTGCCAGCAGTTTGTCGACTAGCGGGAGTATCGAGCAGTACTTC. It is translated as CASSLSTSGSIEQYF.

The V gene is TRBV7-2, the J gene TRBJ2-7; no firm D call. V was pared by 5 bases and J by 0 bases, with 2 bases between. The CDR3 consists of 11 residues. Germline CDR1 is SGHTA and CDR2 is FQGNSA. CDR3 protein: CASSDSYEQYF. As DNA, the CDR3 is TGTGCCAGCAGCGACTCCTACGAGCAGTACTTC.

This chain connects TRBV27 to TRBJ2-7; 8 positions agree with TRBD2. The germline V gene has CDR1 MNHEY and CDR2 SMNVEV (reference sequence). The CDR3 is made up of 13 amino acids. The trim removed 6 bases at V and 5 bases at J, leaving 6 bases unmatched. The CDR3 coding sequence is TGTGCCAGCAGCTCCGGGAGGGGAAACGAGCAGTACTTC. The encoded protein is CASSSGRGNEQYF.

The J gene is TRBJ1-5, the V gene TRBV28, with 10 bases matching TRBD1. V lost 6 bases, J lost 2 bases, and 16 bases stayed unmatched. Germline-derived CDR1 and CDR2 are MDHEN and SYDVKM. CDR3 length equals 19 residues. The CDR3: CASRGGGTGVFLGNQPQHF. CDR3 DNA sequence: TGTGCCAGCAGGGGTGGAGGGACAGGGGTGTTTCTTGGCAATCAGCCCCAGCATTTT.

The chain has TRBV2 and TRBJ2-2; no clear D. The CDR3 has 14 amino acids. Looked up from germline, CDR1 is SNHLY and CDR2 is FYNNEI. Trimming stripped 4 bases from V and 5 bases from J, with 11 bases between. CDR3 nucleotides: TGTGCCAGCAGTGTGATAGGACGAACCGGGGAGCTGTTTTTT. It specifies CASSVIGRTGELFF.

The chain is built from TRBV4-3 and TRBJ2-3; D is possibly TRBD2 (6 bases). This CDR3 has 16 residues. Germline assignment: CDR1 LGHNA and CDR2 YSLEER. Trimming removed 0 bases from V and 5 bases from J, with 15 bases in between. The CDR3 is CASSQDPRGSGDTQYF. The CDR3 bases are TGCGCCAGCAGCCAAGATCCACGGGGGTCAGGAGATACGCAGTATTTT.

This clone was seen a few times. The V gene is TRBV28, the J gene TRBJ1-2; D may be TRBD1 (6 bases). The germline V gene encodes CDR1 MDHEN and CDR2 SYDVKM. Trimming pared 4 bases from V and 8 bases from J, leaving 14 bases between. The CDR3 is made up of 13 amino acids. CDR3 region: CASSSSDRKGYTF. CDR3 sequence (DNA): TGTGCCAGCAGTTCGTCCGACAGGAAGGGCTACACCTTC.

The chain has TRBV6-5 and TRBJ1-1; D call uncertain. The CDR3 is made up of 14 amino acids. Germline-derived CDR1 and CDR2 are MNHEY and SVGAGI. With 2 bases removed from V and 4 bases from J, the gap between germline ends came to 11 bases. The CDR3 bases are TGTGCCAGCAGTTACGCCGGGGTAAGCACTGAAGCTTTCTTT. It translates to CASSYAGVSTEAFF.

This chain uses TRBV4-1 with TRBJ2-3; 11 bases fit TRBD2. CDR3 length: 16 residues. Trimming took 3 bases from V and 6 from J; bases not matched to a gene: 8. CDR1 is MGHRA, CDR2 YSYEKL, per germline. CDR3 region: CASSQIAGGPSDTQYF. The CDR3 DNA reads TGCGCCAGCAGCCAGATAGCGGGAGGGCCCTCGGATACGCAGTATTTT.

This clone was detected once. The J gene is TRBJ1-3, the V gene TRBV10-3; maybe TRBD1 (5 bases). CDR3 length: 13 residues. CDR1 and CDR2 (germline): ENHRY, SYGVKD. V was cut by 6 bases and J by 3 bases, with 9 bases left in between. In DNA form, the CDR3 reads TGTGCCATCAGCCAGGGCGGTGGAAACACCATATATTTT. This encodes CAISQGGGNTIYF.

The rearrangement links TRBV5-6 to TRBJ2-1; TRBD2 matches 10 bases. Trimming removed 3 bases from V and 7 bases from J; junction bases left unmatched: 1. The CDR3 has 13 residues. Per germline, CDR1 SGHDT and CDR2 YYEEEE. The CDR3 coding sequence is TGTGCCAGCAGCTGGGGACTAGCGAATGAGCAGTTCTTC. Protein: CASSWGLANEQFF. Complete variable domain (other parts from reference TRBV5-6 and TRBJ2-1): DAGVTQSPTHLIKTRGQQVTLRCSPKSGHDTVSWYQQALGQGPQFIFQYYEEEERQRGNFPDRFSGHQFPNYSSELNVNALLLGDSALYLCASSWGLANEQFFGPGTRLTVL.

A single count supports this clone. This chain links TRBV9 with TRBJ1-1; D not resolved. This CDR3 region has 13 residues. Trimming pared 2 bases from V and 1 base from J, leaving 6 bases between. Germline CDR1 SGDLS, CDR2 YYNGEE. The CDR3 sequence: CASSVWPNTEAFF. The DNA of the CDR3 is TGTGCCAGCAGCGTTTGGCCGAACACTGAAGCTTTCTTT.

This chain connects TRBV30 to TRBJ2-7; 10 bases are shared with TRBD2. The CDR3 consists of 15 residues. Germline CDR1 reads GTSNPN; CDR2 reads SVGIG (reference sequence). Trimming at V came to 4 bases and at J to 5 bases, leaving 11 bases not matched to a gene. This CDR3 is CAWNQPSGREHEQYF. DNA of the CDR3: TGTGCCTGGAATCAGCCTAGCGGGAGAGAACACGAGCAGTACTTC.

This clone was observed a few times. The chain has TRBV5-4 and TRBJ1-1; perhaps TRBD1 as D (6 bases). The germline V and J ends were trimmed by 2 bases and 3 bases, with 17 bases remaining between them. The CDR3 covers 16 residues. In germline, CDR1 is SGHNT, CDR2 YYREEE (reference sequence). The CDR3 nucleotides are TGTGCCAGCAGCTTCCCAGGGGCGGCGGGTGACACTGAAGCTTTCTTT. Translated: CASSFPGAAGDTEAFF. The full variable domain, with the rest looked up from reference TRBV5-4 and TRBJ1-1, is ETGVTQSPTHLIKTRGQQVTLRCSSQSGHNTVSWYQQALGQGPQFIFQYYREEENGRGNFPPRFSGLQFPNYSSELNVNALELDDSALYLCASSFPGAAGDTEAFFGQGTRLTVV.

V gene TRBV6-5 combines with J gene TRBJ2-1, with 7 positions matching TRBD1. The CDR3 has 14 amino acids. Germline trimming cut 2 bases from V and 14 bases from J; bases unmatched to any gene: 12. The germline V gene has CDR1 MNHEY and CDR2 SVGAGI. CDR3 sequence: CASSYLGRAQGEFF. In DNA, the CDR3 is TGTGCCAGCAGTTACCTAGGACGTGCGCAGGGGGAGTTCTTC.

The rearrangement joins TRBV27 to TRBJ2-5; D is unclear. Per the germline V gene, CDR1 is MNHEY and CDR2 is SMNVEV (reference sequence). The CDR3 has 14 residues. V lost 4 bases to trimming and J lost 2 bases, with 11 bases between them. The CDR3 spells CASSWSGSQETQYF. The CDR3 DNA sequence: TGTGCCAGCAGTTGGTCCGGAAGTCAAGAGACCCAGTACTTC.

This chain links TRBV18 with TRBJ2-5; 11 nucleotides line up with TRBD1. V trimming: 8 bases; J trimming: 4 bases; junction bases outside the gene matches: 3. This CDR3 contains 13 residues. CDR1 and CDR2 from the germline V gene are KGHSH and LQKENI. The CDR3 DNA reads as TGTGCCAGCCGGACAGGGGGCGGAGAGACCCAGTACTTC. This gives the protein CASRTGGGETQYF.